This TCR beta chain was captured in a study of technical replicates of blood from a handful of donors. The ends lost 7 bases at V and 5 bases at J; junction bases unmatched: 4. The germline CDR1 and CDR2 sequences are MNHNS and SASEGT. The CDR3 is made up of 13 amino acids. Sequenced by immunoSEQ multiplex PCR; TCRdb stores in-frame clones only, minus some. The table lists approximately 73,000 clones, 95% of them singletons. The sample comprised T cells isolated from PBMCs. This TCR derives from a human donor in good health. The chain has TRBV6-1 and TRBJ2-4; 8 bases match TRBD2. Here the CDR3 reads CASTQRGQNIQYF. CDR3 DNA sequence: TGTGCCAGCACCCAGCGGGGGCAAAACATTCAGTACTTC.